The sample holds a few counts of the clone carrying this T cell receptor (beta chain). Its specificity is unknown. The PCR employed 60 Vbeta primers together with 13 Jbeta primers. TCRdb's copy holds only in-frame clones and misses some; the assay was immunoSEQ multiplex PCR. Of over 70,000 clones in the sample, roughly 80% are singletons; the top ten hold roughly 3.6%. This CDR3 has 15 residues. J was trimmed by 6 bases and V by 3 bases; bases with no gene match: 12. From germline, CDR1 is SGHDT and CDR2 YYEEEE. The sample comes from a study of cytomegalovirus exposure and HLA in healthy donors. Findings and caveats of the study: What was likely a sequencing artifact was a cluster of highly shared sequence variants. With further analysis later on, most CMV-associated TCR beta chains appeared HLA-restricted.

The origin of this receptor is a man under 40 in good health and CMV-seronegative. Sequencing was done on a sample of PBMCs. The V and J genes are TRBV5-6 and TRBJ2-7; 7 bases fit TRBD1. In nucleotides, the CDR3 is TGTGCCAGCAGCTCCCCCCGGGACAGATTTAGCGAGCAGTACTTC. It specifies CASSSPRDRFSEQYF. Full variable domain (remainder filled in from reference TRBV5-6 and TRBJ2-7): DAGVTQSPTHLIKTRGQQVTLRCSPKSGHDTVSWYQQALGQGPQFIFQYYEEEERQRGNFPDRFSGHQFPNYSSELNVNALLLGDSALYLCASSSPRDRFSEQYFGPGTRLTVT.